Below are 6 T cell receptor beta chains sequenced from a single sample in a study of blood T cell repertoires in COVID-19. Measured with immunoSEQ multiplex PCR; TCRdb has only the in-frame clones, and not every one. The sample yields tens of thousands of clones, roughly nine tenths seen once. The specimen was peripheral blood. All receptors derive from a man older than 75 with acute or convalescent COVID-19.

V gene TRBV9 combines with J gene TRBJ2-3; D is possibly TRBD1 (6 bases). Trimming shortened V by 0 bases and J by 6 bases, and 14 bases separated the two germline ends. The CDR3 covers 15 residues. Germline V gene sequence: CDR1 SGDLS, CDR2 YYNGEE. The CDR3 region has the DNA TGTGCCAGCAGCGTAGGGCCAGGGGACCCTGATACGCAGTATTTT. Translating gives CASSVGPGDPDTQYF.

Here the CDR3 reads CASSPGGYNEQFF. DNA of the CDR3: TGTGCCAGCAGCCCGGGGGGATACAATGAGCAGTTCTTC. The rearrangement links TRBV3-1 (or the pseudogene TRBV3-2) to TRBJ2-1; TRBD2 matches at 7 bases. CDR3 size: 13 residues. J gave up 4 bases and V 4 bases, and 1 base lay outside the gene matches. Germline V lookup: CDR1 LGHDT, CDR2 YNNKEL (reference sequence).

This clone was seen a single time. V usage is TRBV10-3 and J usage is TRBJ1-3, with TRBD1 as a possible D gene (6 bases). V was trimmed by 7 bases and J by 2 bases, leaving 12 bases between them. Germline V gene sequence: CDR1 ENHRY, CDR2 SYGVKD. The CDR3 is 14 amino acids. The CDR3 DNA reads TGTGCCATCACAGGCACAGGGACTGGAAACACCATATATTTT. It codes for CAITGTGTGNTIYF.

V gene TRBV19 combines with J gene TRBJ1-2; D is undetermined. The V end lost 0 bases, the J end lost 4 bases, and 9 bases lay between the germline ends. There are 14 residues in the CDR3. In germline, CDR1 is LNHDA, CDR2 SQIVND (reference sequence). The chain's CDR3 is CASSIEPGIYGYTF. In DNA, the CDR3 is TGTGCCAGTAGTATAGAGCCGGGAATCTATGGCTACACCTTC.

The chain recombines TRBV3-1 (or the pseudogene TRBV3-2) with TRBJ1-1, with D tentatively TRBD1 (6 bases). This CDR3 has 13 amino acids. The V gene's germline CDR1 is LGHDT and CDR2 YNNKEL (reference sequence). Trimming left V 5 bases short and J 5 bases short, with 12 bases between. CDR3 nucleotides: TGTGCCAGCAGCACGGACAGTTCGACTGAAGCTTTCTTT. Its translation is CASSTDSSTEAFF.

The V and J genes are TRBV5-1 and TRBJ1-1, with D uncertain. V lost 7 bases and J 5 bases, leaving 15 bases between the germline ends. Per the germline V gene, CDR1 is SGHRS and CDR2 is YFSETQ. The CDR3 is 13 amino acids. This CDR3 reads CASALGGGTEAFF. The CDR3 DNA reads TGCGCCAGCGCCCTCGGAGGCGGGACTGAAGCTTTCTTT.